This TCR beta chain appears in the sequencing data of a study of T cells in localized non-small cell lung cancer. Here immunoSEQ multiplex PCR was the method, and the copy in TCRdb shows in-frame clones only, minus some. Of about 59,000 clones in the sample, roughly 90% are singletons; the top ten hold about 20%. The germline V gene has CDR1 SGHTA and CDR2 FQGNSA. The trim removed 2 bases at V and 8 bases at J, leaving 8 bases unmatched. The CDR3 length is 15 residues. The V call is TRBV7-2, the J call TRBJ2-1; the match to TRBD2 covers 8 bases. This sample comprised peripheral blood, obtained before any cancer treatment. The sequence derives from a man aged 40 to 69 with stage I squamous cell lung carcinoma. The CDR3 spells CASSLSAGEVHEQFF. CDR3 nucleotides: TGTGCCAGCAGCTTATCAGCGGGAGAGGTGCATGAGCAGTTCTTC.